Listed below are T cell receptor beta chains from one sample, sequenced in a study of identical twins' blood T cells. TCRdb fed the 5' RACE reads into MiXCR, producing one record per CDR3 protein. The data contain a few hundred thousand distinct CDR3 sequences, about 28% of them singletons. Material: PBMCs. The receptors originated from a woman between 18 and 55 years old in good health. CDR3s include the opening cysteine and the closing phenylalanine or tryptophan. Expanded clones are given a class, and other clones once, few, many or no size at all.

size: -; V: TRBV20-1; J: TRBJ2-1; CDR3: CSASSGRLSYNEQFF
size: few; V: TRBV5-8; J: TRBJ2-1; CDR3: CASSHRGVDEQFF
size: -; V: TRBV5-1; J: TRBJ1-1; CDR3: CASQPMGITTEAFF
size: -; V: TRBV27; J: TRBJ1-1; CDR3: CASSLVWALPKNTEAFF
size: few; V: TRBV29-1; J: TRBJ2-1; CDR3: CSGSLWTSGYNEQFF
size: once; V: TRBV9; J: TRBJ2-2; CDR3: CASKQGAVGELFF
size: few; V: TRBV29-1; J: TRBJ2-1; CDR3: CSVTGGANNNEQFF
size: -; V: TRBV19; J: TRBJ2-3; CDR3: CASSSLSGSSTDTQYF
size: -; V: TRBV5-1; J: TRBJ1-2; CDR3: CASSTVPAFDYGYTF
size: -; V: TRBV5-1; J: TRBJ2-7; CDR3: CASSLSHPYEQYF
size: few; V: TRBV29-1; J: TRBJ2-3; CDR3: CSVKGQGSTDTQYF
size: few; V: TRBV2; J: TRBJ1-1; CDR3: CAIPGTVNTEAFF
size: few; V: TRBV7-9; J: TRBJ2-5; CDR3: CASSLGTNRETQYF
size: -; V: TRBV25-1; J: TRBJ2-3; CDR3: CAGRTSGKDTQYF